The 8 T cell receptor beta chains presented below share a single source sample, sequenced in a study of metastatic and nonmetastatic thyroid tumors (dated by TCRdb to about 2020). Library method: PCR. Sequencing took place on an Illumina HiSeq 4000. In TCRdb, the public reads were trimmed at Q25 with fastp and aligned with MiXCR, with productive beta chains retained. This sample comprises 50,000 to 65,000 clones, 4% to 5% of them detected only once. About 20% of the sample goes to the ten largest clones. Before undergoing thyroid surgery, none of the patients had been given any kind of treatment. Sequencing was carried out using blood. The receptors here all came from a female donor with papillary thyroid cancer or a benign thyroid nodule (not recorded which). Some clones in this sample may be carry-over from other donors' samples.

This clone was counted between two and nine times. A much larger clonotype is one base distant, so this may be a read error. This chain uses TRBV4-2 with TRBJ2-7; no definite D call. The CDR3 length is 14 residues. V lost 3 bases and J 0 bases, leaving 9 bases between the germline ends. Germline lookup yields CDR1 LGHNA and CDR2 YNFKEQ. Here the CDR3 DNA reads TGTGCCAGCAGCCAGGCGAGAAGCTCCTACGAGCAGTACTTC. It specifies CASSQARSSYEQYF.

There are many counts of this clone. The rearrangement uses TRBV2 and TRBJ1-4; D not resolved. The CDR3 extends over 12 amino acids. Trimming took 6 bases from V and 13 from J, leaving 15 bases between them. Per germline, CDR1 SNHLY and CDR2 FYNNEI. CDR3 sequence: CASSPQPLGLFF. The DNA for the CDR3 is TGTGCCAGCAGCCCCCAGCCTCTGGGACTGTTTTTT.

Notes on this clone: The junction and the germline gene differ at one end; a read error may be behind it. The rearrangement uses TRBV5-4 and TRBJ2-7; 9 bases are shared with TRBD2. The germline V gene has CDR1 SGHNT and CDR2 YYREEE (reference sequence). The CDR3 covers 15 residues. The CDR3 coding sequence is TGTGCCAGCATCTTGGACCGCGGGAGGGGATACGAGCAGTACTTC. Translation: CASILDRGRGYEQYF.

This clone is termed medium-sized. This chain connects TRBV27 to TRBJ2-1; D may correspond to TRBD1 or TRBD2 (5 bases each). The V and J ends lost 0 bases and 5 bases respectively, with 5 bases between them. The CDR3 contains 13 residues. Germline assignment: CDR1 MNHEY and CDR2 SMNVEV (reference sequence). The CDR3 DNA sequence: TGTGCCAGCAGTTTATCGGGGGACAATGAGCAGTTCTTC. This encodes CASSLSGDNEQFF.

This clone has ten or more counts. V gene TRBV2 combines with J gene TRBJ2-7, with TRBD2 matching 8 bases. From germline, CDR1 is SNHLY and CDR2 FYNNEI. The CDR3 spans 13 residues. V was clipped by 8 bases and J by 9 bases; unmatched bases: 12. CDR3 loop: CASCPGGGYRQYF. CDR3 nucleotide sequence: TGTGCCAGCTGTCCCGGGGGGGGTTACCGGCAGTACTTC.

At least ten counts were recorded for this clone. The rearrangement links TRBV20-1 to TRBJ2-7; no clear D gene. V lost 5 bases and J 0 bases, leaving 14 bases between the germline ends. The germline gives CDR1 DFQATT, CDR2 SNEGSKA (reference sequence). The CDR3 extends over 14 amino acids. The CDR3 coding sequence is TGCAGTGCTTACCCGGACCCCAGCTCCTACGAGCAGTACTTC. This encodes CSAYPDPSSYEQYF.

This clone was recorded a few times. CDR3 residues: CASGAGRGFYEQYF. CDR3 nucleotides: TGTGCTAGTGGTGCCGGACGTGGGTTCTACGAGCAGTACTTC. This chain uses TRBV12-5 with TRBJ2-7; D uncertain. Germline-derived CDR1 and CDR2 are LGHNT and FRNRAP. Trimming shortened V by 5 bases and J by 3 bases, and 14 bases separated the two germline ends. The CDR3 extends over 14 amino acids.

Ten or more counts support this clone. One end of the junction varies from germline; a read error may be responsible. J is TRBJ2-3 and V is TRBV7-7, with D unresolved. Per the germline V gene, CDR1 is SSHAT and CDR2 is FNYEAQ (reference sequence). The CDR3 length is 13 residues. CDR3 DNA sequence: TGTGCTAGCAGCTTAACCTACACAGATACGCAGTATTTT. It translates to CASSLTYTDTQYF.